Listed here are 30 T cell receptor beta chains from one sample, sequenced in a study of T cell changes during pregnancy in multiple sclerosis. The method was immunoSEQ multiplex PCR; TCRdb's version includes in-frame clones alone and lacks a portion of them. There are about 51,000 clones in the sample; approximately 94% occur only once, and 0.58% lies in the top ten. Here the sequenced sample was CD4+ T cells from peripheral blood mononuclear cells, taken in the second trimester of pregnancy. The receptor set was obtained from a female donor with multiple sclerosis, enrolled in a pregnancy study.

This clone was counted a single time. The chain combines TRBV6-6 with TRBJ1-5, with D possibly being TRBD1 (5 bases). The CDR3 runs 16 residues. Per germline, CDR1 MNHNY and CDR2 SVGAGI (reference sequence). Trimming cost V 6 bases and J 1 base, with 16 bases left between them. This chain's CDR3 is CASSSTTRQSNQPQHF. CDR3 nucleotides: TGTGCCAGCAGCTCCACCACTCGACAGAGCAATCAGCCCCAGCATTTT.

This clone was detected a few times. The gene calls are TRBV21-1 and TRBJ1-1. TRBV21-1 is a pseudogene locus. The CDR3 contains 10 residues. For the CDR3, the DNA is TGTGCCAGCAGACTCACGGAAGCTTTCTTT. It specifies CASRLTEAFF.

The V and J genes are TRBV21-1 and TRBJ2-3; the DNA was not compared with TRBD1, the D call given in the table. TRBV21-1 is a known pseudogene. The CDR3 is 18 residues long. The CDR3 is CASSFSVPGHVSTDTQYF. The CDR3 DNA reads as TGTGCCAGCAGCTTTAGCGTACCGGGACACGTGAGCACAGATACGCAGTATTTT.

The CDR3 nucleotides are TGCAGCGTTGCAGGGGTTACTAGCACAGATACGCAGTATTTT. Protein product: CSVAGVTSTDTQYF. The J gene is TRBJ2-3, the V gene TRBV29-1, with D possibly TRBD1 on 6 matching bases. V was shortened by 4 bases and J by 0 bases, with 11 bases between the two germline ends. The V gene's germline CDR1 is SQVTM and CDR2 ANQGSEA. The length of the CDR3 is 14 residues.

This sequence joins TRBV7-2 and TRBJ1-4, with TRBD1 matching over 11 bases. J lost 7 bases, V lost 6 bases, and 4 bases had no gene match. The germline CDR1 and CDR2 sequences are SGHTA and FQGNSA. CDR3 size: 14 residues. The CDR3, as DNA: TGTGCCAGCAGACGGGACAGGGGGAGTGAAAAACTGTTTTTT. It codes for CASRRDRGSEKLFF.

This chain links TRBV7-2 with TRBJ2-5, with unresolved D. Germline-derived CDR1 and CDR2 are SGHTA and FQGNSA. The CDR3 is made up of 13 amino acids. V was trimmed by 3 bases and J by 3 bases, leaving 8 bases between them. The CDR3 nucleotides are TGTGCCAGCAGCTTTGTACGGGAAGAGACCCAGTACTTC. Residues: CASSFVREETQYF. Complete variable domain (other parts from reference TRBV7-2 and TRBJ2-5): GAGVSQSPSNKVTEKGKDVELRCDPISGHTALYWYRQSLGQGLEFLIYFQGNSAPDKSGLPSDRFSAERTGGSVSTLTIQRTQQEDSAVYLCASSFVREETQYFGPGTRLLVL.

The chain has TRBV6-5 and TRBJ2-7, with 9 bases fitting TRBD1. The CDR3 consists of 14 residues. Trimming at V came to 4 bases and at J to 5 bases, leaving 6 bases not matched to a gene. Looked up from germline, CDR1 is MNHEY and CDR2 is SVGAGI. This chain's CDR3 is CASSSPTGGNEQYF. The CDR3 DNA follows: TGTGCCAGCAGTTCTCCGACAGGGGGGAACGAGCAGTACTTC.

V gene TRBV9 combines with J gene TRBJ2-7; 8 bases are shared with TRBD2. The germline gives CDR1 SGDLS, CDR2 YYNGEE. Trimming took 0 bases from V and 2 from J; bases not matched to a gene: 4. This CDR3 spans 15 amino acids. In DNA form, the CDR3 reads TGTGCCAGCAGCGTAGAGCCGGGAGGGACCTACGAGCAGTACTTC. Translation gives CASSVEPGGTYEQYF.

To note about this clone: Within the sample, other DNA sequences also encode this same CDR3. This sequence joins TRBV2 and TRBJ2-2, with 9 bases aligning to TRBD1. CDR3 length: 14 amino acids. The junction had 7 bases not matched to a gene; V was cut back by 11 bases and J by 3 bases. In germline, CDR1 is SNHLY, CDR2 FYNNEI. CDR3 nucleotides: TGTGCCGTTAGGGACAGGGACTACACCGGGGAGCTGTTTTTT. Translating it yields CAVRDRDYTGELFF.

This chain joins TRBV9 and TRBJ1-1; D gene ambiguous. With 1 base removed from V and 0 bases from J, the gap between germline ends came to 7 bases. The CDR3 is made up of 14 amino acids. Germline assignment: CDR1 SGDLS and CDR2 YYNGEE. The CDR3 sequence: CASSVQALNTEAFF. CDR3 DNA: TGTGCCAGCAGCGTACAGGCACTGAACACTGAAGCTTTCTTT.

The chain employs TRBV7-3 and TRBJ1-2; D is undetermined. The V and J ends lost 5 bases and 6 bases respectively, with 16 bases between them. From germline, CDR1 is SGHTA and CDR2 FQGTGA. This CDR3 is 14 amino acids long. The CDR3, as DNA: TGTGCCAGCAGCCCCCTGGGAGGGCGGAATGGCTACACCTTC. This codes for CASSPLGGRNGYTF.

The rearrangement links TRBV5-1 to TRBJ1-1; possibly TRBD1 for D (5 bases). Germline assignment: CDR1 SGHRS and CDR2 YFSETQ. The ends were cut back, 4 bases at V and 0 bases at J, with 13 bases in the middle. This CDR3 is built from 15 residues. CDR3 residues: CASSLGGGMNTEAFF. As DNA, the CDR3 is TGCGCCAGCAGCCTTGGCGGGGGAATGAACACTGAAGCTTTCTTT. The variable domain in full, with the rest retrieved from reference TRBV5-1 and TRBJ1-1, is KAGVTQTPRYLIKTRGQQVTLSCSPISGHRSVSWYQQTPGQGLQFLFEYFSETQRNKGNFPGRFSGRQFSNSRSEMNVSTLELGDSALYLCASSLGGGMNTEAFFGQGTRLTVV.

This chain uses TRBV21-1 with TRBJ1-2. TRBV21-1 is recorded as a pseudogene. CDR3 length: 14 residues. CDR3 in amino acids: CASSKEFRLHGYTF. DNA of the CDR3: TGTGCCAGCAGCAAAGAGTTTAGACTCCATGGCTACACCTTC.

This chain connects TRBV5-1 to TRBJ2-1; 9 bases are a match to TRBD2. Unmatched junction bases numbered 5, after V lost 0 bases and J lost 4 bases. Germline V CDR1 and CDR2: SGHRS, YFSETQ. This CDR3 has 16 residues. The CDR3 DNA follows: TGCGCCAGCAGCTTGGTACCTAGCGGGACTTACAATGAGCAGTTCTTC. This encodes CASSLVPSGTYNEQFF.

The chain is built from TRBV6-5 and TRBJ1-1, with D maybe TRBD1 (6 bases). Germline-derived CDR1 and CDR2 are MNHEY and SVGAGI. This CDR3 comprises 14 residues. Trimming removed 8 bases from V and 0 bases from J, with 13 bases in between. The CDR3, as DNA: TGTGCCAGCGGCGAACAGGGTATGAACACTGAAGCTTTCTTT. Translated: CASGEQGMNTEAFF.

The CDR3, as DNA: TGCAGCGTTGCGGGGACAGGGACGAGCTCTGGAAACACCATATATTTT. Protein product: CSVAGTGTSSGNTIYF. V usage is TRBV29-1 and J usage is TRBJ1-3; 9 positions agree with TRBD1. This CDR3 has 16 amino acids. Germline V gene data show CDR1 as SQVTM and CDR2 as ANQGSEA. Trimming removed 4 bases from V and 0 bases from J; junction bases left unmatched: 7.

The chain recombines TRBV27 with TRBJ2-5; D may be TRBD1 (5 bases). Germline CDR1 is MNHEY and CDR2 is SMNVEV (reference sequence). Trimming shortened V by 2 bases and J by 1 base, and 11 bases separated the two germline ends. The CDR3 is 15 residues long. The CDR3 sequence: CASSLGYRTQETQYF. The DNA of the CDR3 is TGTGCCAGCAGTTTAGGATACAGGACCCAAGAGACCCAGTACTTC.

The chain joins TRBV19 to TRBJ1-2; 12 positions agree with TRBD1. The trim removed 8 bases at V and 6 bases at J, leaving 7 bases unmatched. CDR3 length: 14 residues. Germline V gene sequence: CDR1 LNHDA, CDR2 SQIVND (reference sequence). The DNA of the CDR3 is TGTGCCAGTTGGGACAGGGGGCGCCAAGATGGCTACACCTTC. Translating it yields CASWDRGRQDGYTF.

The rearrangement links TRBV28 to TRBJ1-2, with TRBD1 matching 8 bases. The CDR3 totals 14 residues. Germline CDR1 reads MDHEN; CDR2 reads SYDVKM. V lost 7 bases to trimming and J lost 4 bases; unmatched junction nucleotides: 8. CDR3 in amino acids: CASTEGGTGYGYTF. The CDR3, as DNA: TGTGCCAGCACCGAAGGGGGGACAGGCTATGGCTACACCTTC.

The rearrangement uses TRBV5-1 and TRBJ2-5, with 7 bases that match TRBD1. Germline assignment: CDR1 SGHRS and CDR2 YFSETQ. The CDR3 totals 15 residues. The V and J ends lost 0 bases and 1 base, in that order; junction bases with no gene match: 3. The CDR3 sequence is CASSLGTGPQETQYF. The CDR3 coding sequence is TGCGCCAGCAGCTTGGGGACAGGCCCCCAAGAGACCCAGTACTTC. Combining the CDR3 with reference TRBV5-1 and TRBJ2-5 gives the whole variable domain KAGVTQTPRYLIKTRGQQVTLSCSPISGHRSVSWYQQTPGQGLQFLFEYFSETQRNKGNFPGRFSGRQFSNSRSEMNVSTLELGDSALYLCASSLGTGPQETQYFGPGTRLLVL.

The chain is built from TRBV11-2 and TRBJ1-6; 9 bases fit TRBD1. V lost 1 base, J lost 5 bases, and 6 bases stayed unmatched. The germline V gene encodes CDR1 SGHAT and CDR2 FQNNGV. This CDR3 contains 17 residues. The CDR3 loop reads CASSLVQGALNNSPLHF. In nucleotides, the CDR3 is TGTGCCAGCAGCTTAGTACAGGGGGCGTTAAATAATTCACCCCTCCACTTT.

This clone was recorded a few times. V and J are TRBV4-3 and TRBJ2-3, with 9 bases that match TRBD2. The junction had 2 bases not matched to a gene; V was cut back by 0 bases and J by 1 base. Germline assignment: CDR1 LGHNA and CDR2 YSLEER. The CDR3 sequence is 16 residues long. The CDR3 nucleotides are TGCGCCAGCAGCCAAGACTCTAGCGGGGGCACAGATACGCAGTATTTT. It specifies CASSQDSSGGTDTQYF.

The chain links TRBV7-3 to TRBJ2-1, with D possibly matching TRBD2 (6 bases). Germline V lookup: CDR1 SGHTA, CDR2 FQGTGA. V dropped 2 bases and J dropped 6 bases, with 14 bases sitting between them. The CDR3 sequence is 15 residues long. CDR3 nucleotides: TGTGCCAGCAGCTTACATAGCGGAGGTTTCAATGAGCAGTTCTTC. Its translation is CASSLHSGGFNEQFF.

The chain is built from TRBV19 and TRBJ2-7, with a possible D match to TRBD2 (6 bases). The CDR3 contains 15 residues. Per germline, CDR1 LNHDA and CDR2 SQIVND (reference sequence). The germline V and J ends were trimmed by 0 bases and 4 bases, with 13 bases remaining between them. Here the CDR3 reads CASSIDFRGNYEQYF. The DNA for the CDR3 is TGTGCCAGTAGTATAGATTTCCGGGGGAATTACGAGCAGTACTTC.

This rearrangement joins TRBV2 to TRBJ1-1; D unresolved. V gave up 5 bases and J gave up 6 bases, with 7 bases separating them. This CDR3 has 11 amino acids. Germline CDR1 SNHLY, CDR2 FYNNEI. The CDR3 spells CASSTRAEAFF. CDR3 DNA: TGTGCCAGCAGTACTCGGGCTGAAGCTTTCTTT.

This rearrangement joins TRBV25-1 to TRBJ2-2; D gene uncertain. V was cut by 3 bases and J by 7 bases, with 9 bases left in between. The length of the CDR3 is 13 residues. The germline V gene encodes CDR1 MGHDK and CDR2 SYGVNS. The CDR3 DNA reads TGTGCCAGCAGTGAGCATTCCGGCGGGGAGCTGTTTTTT. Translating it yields CASSEHSGGELFF.

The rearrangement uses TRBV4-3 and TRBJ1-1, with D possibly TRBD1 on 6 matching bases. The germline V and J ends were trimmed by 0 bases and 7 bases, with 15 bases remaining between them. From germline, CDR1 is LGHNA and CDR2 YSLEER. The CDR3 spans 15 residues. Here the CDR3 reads CASSQDPLTGIEAFF. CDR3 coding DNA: TGCGCCAGCAGCCAAGATCCCCTGACAGGTATTGAAGCTTTCTTT.

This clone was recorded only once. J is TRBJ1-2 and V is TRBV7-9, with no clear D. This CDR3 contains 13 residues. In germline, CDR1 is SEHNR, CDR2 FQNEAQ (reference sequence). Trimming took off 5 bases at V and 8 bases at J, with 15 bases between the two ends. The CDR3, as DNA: TGTGCCAGCAGCATAGACGGTGGGAGCGGCTACACCTTC. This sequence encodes CASSIDGGSGYTF.

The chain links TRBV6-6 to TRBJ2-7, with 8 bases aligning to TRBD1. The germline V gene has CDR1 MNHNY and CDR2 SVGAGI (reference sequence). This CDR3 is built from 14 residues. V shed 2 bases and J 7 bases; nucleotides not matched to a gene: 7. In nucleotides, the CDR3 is TGTGCCAGCAGTTACGCGGACAGGGTAGATGAGCAGTACTTC. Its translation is CASSYADRVDEQYF.

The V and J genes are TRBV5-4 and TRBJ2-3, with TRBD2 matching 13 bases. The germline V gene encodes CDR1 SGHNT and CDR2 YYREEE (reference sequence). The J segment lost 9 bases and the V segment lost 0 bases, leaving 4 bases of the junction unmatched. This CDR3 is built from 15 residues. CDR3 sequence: CASSLAKGLAGTQYF. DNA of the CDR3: TGTGCCAGCAGCTTGGCCAAGGGACTAGCGGGGACGCAGTATTTT.